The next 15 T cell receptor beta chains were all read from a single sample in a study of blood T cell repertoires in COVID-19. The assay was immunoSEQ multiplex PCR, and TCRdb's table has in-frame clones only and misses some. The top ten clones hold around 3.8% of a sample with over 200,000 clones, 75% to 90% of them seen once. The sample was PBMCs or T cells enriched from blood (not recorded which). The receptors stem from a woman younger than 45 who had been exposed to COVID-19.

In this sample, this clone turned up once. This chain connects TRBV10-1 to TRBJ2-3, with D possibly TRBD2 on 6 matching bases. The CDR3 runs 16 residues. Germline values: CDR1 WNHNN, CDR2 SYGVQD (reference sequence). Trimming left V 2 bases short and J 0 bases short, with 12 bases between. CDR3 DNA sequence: TGCGCCAGCAGTGAGGTTGCGGGAAGGAGCACAGATACGCAGTATTTT. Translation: CASSEVAGRSTDTQYF.

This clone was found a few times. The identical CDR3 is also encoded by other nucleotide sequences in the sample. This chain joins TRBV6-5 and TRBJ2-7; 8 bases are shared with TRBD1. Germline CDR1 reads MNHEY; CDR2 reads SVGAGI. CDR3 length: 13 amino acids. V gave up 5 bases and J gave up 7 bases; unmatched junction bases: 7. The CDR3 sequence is CASSPDRGGEQYF. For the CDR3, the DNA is TGTGCCAGCAGTCCCGACAGGGGTGGGGAGCAGTACTTC.

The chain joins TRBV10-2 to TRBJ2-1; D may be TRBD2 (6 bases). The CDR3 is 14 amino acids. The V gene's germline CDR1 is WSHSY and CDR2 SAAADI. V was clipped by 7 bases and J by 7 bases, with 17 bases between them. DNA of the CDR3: TGCGCCAGCAATAGTGAGGGACTCCTTAATGAGCAGTTCTTC. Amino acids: CASNSEGLLNEQFF.

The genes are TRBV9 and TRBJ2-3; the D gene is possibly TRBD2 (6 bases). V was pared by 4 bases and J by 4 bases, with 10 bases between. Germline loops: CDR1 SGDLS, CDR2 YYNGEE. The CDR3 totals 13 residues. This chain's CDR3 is CASSPGTPDTQYF. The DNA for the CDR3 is TGTGCCAGCAGCCCCGGGACTCCAGATACGCAGTATTTT.

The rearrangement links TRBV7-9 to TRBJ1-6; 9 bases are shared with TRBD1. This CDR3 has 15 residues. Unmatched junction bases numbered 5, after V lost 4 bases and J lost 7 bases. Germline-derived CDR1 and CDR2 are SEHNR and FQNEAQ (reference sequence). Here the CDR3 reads CASSWGTGRNSPLHF. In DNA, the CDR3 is TGTGCCAGCAGCTGGGGGACAGGGAGGAATTCACCCCTCCACTTT.

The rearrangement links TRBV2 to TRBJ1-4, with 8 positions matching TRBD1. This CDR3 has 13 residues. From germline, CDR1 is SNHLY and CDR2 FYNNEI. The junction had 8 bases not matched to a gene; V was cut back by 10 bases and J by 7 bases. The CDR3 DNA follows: TGTGCCACCACAAGACAGGGGAGTGAAAAACTGTTTTTT. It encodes CATTRQGSEKLFF.

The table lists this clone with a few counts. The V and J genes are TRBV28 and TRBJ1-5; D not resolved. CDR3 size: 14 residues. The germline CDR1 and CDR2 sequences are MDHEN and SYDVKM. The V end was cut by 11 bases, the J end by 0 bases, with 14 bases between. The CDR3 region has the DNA TGTGCCTGCAAGTTCTCACATAGCAATCAGCCCCAGCATTTT. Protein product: CACKFSHSNQPQHF.

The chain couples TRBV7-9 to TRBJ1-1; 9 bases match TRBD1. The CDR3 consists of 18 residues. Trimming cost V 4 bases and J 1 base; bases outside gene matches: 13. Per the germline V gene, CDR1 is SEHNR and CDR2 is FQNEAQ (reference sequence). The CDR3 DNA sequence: TGTGCCAGCAGCTCCGGACAGGGGATGATCTACGAGAACACTGAAGCTTTCTTT. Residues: CASSSGQGMIYENTEAFF.

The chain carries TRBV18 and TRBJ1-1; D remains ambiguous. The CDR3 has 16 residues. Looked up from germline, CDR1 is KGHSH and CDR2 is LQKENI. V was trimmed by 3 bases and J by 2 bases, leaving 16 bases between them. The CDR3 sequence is CASSPLPPGDNTEAFF. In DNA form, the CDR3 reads TGTGCCAGCTCACCTTTACCGCCGGGAGATAACACTGAAGCTTTCTTT. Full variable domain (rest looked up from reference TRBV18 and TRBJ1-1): NAGVMQNPRHLVRRRGQEARLRCSPMKGHSHVYWYRQLPEEGLKFMVYLQKENIIDESGMPKERFSAEFPKEGPSILRIQQVVRGDSAAYFCASSPLPPGDNTEAFFGQGTRLTVV.

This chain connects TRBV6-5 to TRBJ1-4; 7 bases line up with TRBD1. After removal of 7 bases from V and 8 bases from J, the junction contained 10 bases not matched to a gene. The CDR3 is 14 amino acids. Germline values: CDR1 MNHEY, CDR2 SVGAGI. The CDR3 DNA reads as TGTGCCAGCACTGGGGACAGCCACCGAGAAAAACTGTTTTTT. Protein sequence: CASTGDSHREKLFF.

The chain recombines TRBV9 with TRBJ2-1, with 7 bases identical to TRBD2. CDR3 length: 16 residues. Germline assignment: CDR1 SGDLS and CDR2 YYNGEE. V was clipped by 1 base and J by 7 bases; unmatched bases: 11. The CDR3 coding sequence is TGTGCCAGCAGCGTACAACCGGCGGGAGTGGCTAATGAGCAGTTCTTC. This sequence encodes CASSVQPAGVANEQFF.

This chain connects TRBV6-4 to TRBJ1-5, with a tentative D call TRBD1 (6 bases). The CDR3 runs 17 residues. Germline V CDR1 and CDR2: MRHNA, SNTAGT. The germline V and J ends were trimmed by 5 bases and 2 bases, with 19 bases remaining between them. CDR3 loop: CASSHGAGANGNQPQHF. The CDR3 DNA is TGTGCCAGCAGTCACGGCGCAGGGGCGAACGGCAATCAGCCCCAGCATTTT.

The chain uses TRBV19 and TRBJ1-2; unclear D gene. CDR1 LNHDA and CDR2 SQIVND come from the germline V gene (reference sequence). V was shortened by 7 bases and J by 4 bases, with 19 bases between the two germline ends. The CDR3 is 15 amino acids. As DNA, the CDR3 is TGTGCCAGTAACCTCGGCGGAGGATGGGGCTATGGCTACACCTTC. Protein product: CASNLGGGWGYGYTF.

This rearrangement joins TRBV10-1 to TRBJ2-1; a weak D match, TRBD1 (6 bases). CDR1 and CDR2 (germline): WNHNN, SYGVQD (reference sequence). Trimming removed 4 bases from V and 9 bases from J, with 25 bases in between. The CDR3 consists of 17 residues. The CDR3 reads CASSGSGTPSLGGEQFF. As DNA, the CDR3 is TGCGCCAGCAGTGGATCCGGGACCCCAAGTTTAGGGGGTGAGCAGTTCTTC.

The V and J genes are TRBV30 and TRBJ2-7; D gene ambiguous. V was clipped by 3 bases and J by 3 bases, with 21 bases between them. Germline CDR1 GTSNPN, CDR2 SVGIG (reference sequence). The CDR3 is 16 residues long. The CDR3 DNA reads TGTGCCTGGAGAACCAACTTAGCCTTTGGTTTCTACGAGCAGTACTTC. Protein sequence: CAWRTNLAFGFYEQYF. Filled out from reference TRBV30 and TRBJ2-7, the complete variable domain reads SQTIHQWPATLVQPVGSPLSLECTVEGTSNPNLYWYRQAAGRGLQLLFYSVGIGQISSEVPQNLSASRPQDRQFILSSKKLLLSDSGFYLCAWRTNLAFGFYEQYFGPGTRLTVT.